These 16 T cell receptor beta chains share one sample of origin, sequenced in a study of post-analysis software for immune sequencing data. The study's findings and limits: A handful of TRBV segments (TRBV5-6, TRBV5-1 and TRBV20-1 among them) occurred more frequently in patients than in controls.

Carried by the TCR beta cDNA libraries were unique molecular identifiers. Via MiXCR, TCRdb re-called the PCR reads, giving one row per CDR3 protein. The top ten clones hold under 6% of a sample with about 820,000 distinct CDR3 sequences, about 57% of them seen once. Their cognate antigens are unknown. The material sequenced was blood. Receptors originate from a girl aged 10 to 17 with multiple sclerosis.

J is TRBJ2-4 and V is TRBV4-1, with D tentatively TRBD1 (6 bases). The J call may be wrong; the DNA end is better matched by TRBJ2-7. Germline CDR1 reads MGHRA; CDR2 reads YSYEKL. This CDR3 has 15 amino acids. CDR3 in DNA: TGCGCCAGCAGCCAAGCTGACAGGACTTCGTACGAGCAGTACTTC. Protein product: CASSQADRTSYEQYF.

The V call is TRBV15, the J call TRBJ2-7, with D perhaps matching TRBD2 (5 bases). Germline loops: CDR1 LNHNV, CDR2 YYDKDF (reference sequence). Between the trimmed V and J ends, which lost 0 bases and 2 bases, there was a span of 17 bases. The CDR3 extends over 17 amino acids. The CDR3 here is CATSRDPGPRGAYEQYF. CDR3 in DNA: TGTGCCACCAGCAGAGATCCGGGTCCCCGGGGAGCCTACGAGCAGTACTTC.

The chain recombines TRBV29-1 with TRBJ1-1; no clear D. CDR3 length: 11 amino acids. From germline, CDR1 is SQVTM and CDR2 ANQGSEA. V was shortened by 7 bases and J by 1 base, with 7 bases between the two germline ends. The CDR3 DNA follows: TGCAGCGGGGTTCAGAACACTGAAGCTTTCTTT. It encodes CSGVQNTEAFF.

In nucleotides, the CDR3 is TGCAGTGCTCCGCGACAGGGGGGCCTCTACGAGCAGTACTTC. Encoded protein: CSAPRQGGLYEQYF. The chain employs TRBV20-1 and TRBJ2-7; 9 bases are shared with TRBD1. Germline loops: CDR1 DFQATT, CDR2 SNEGSKA (reference sequence). Trimming cost V 5 bases and J 3 bases; bases outside gene matches: 8. This CDR3 has 14 residues.

The J gene is TRBJ1-6, the V gene TRBV5-1; a weak D match, TRBD1 (6 bases). The ends were cut back, 4 bases at V and 13 bases at J, with 15 bases in the middle. The germline gives CDR1 SGHRS, CDR2 YFSETQ. The CDR3 runs to 13 residues. The CDR3 nucleotides read TGCGCCAGCAGCAACGGACAGCCGGCTCCCCTCCACTTT. Its protein is CASSNGQPAPLHF.

The V call is TRBV12-3 or TRBV12-4, the J call TRBJ2-6; D call uncertain. V was pared by 3 bases and J by 0 bases, with 12 bases between. The CDR3 extends over 17 amino acids. The DNA of the CDR3 is TGTGCCAGCAGTTTTTTGGTTGAAGACTCTGGGGCCAACGTCCTGACTTTC. This gives the protein CASSFLVEDSGANVLTF.

Only a few counts were recorded for this clonotype. This chain connects TRBV29-1 to TRBJ1-1; no clear D. CDR3 length: 14 amino acids. Deletions cut 7 bases from V and 6 bases from J, with 21 bases between. Looked up from germline, CDR1 is SQVTM and CDR2 is ANQGSEA. The CDR3 DNA sequence: TGCAGCGCTTGGGCCTTAGAGAGGAGTCCTGAAGCTTTCTTT. Its protein product is CSAWALERSPEAFF.

This clonotype was recorded a few times. V and J are TRBV10-3 and TRBJ2-3; D is undetermined. Deletions cut 8 bases from V and 3 bases from J, with 15 bases between. The CDR3 totals 14 residues. Germline V gene sequence: CDR1 ENHRY, CDR2 SYGVKD. CDR3: CAIHSHTSTDTQYF. CDR3 DNA: TGTGCCATCCACTCTCACACCTCTACAGATACGCAGTATTTT.

As regards this clonotype: At one end, the junction sequence differs from germline, possibly due to a read error. The rearrangement links TRBV6-5 to TRBJ2-1, with 12 bases that match TRBD2. The V gene's germline CDR1 is MNHEY and CDR2 SVGAGI. The CDR3 is made up of 18 amino acids. The CDR3 loop reads CASSYSNPLAGGYNEQFF. CDR3 sequence (DNA): TGTGCCAGCAGTTACTCGAACCCGCTAGCGGGGGGGTACAATGAACAGTTCTTC.

In this sample, this clonotype turned up a few times. V usage is TRBV24-1 and J usage is TRBJ2-1; 10 bases agree with TRBD2. The V gene end was trimmed by 2 bases and the J gene end by 10 bases; junction bases not matched to a gene: 13. The CDR3 runs to 17 residues. Germline CDR1 reads KGHDR; CDR2 reads SFDVKD. The CDR3 DNA is TGTGCCACCAGTGATTCCCCCGGGAGCGGGAGGGCTAGGGAGCAGTTCTTC. Amino acid sequence: CATSDSPGSGRAREQFF.

This chain links TRBV27 with TRBJ1-5; D uncertain. The CDR3 is 14 amino acids. Germline assignment: CDR1 MNHEY and CDR2 SMNVEV (reference sequence). The V gene lost 5 bases and the J gene lost 7 bases, with 15 bases spanning the gap. The CDR3 sequence is CASSARPSRQPQHF. The CDR3 DNA follows: TGTGCCAGCAGTGCGCGACCGTCCAGGCAGCCCCAGCATTTT.

The V gene is TRBV2, the J gene TRBJ2-1, with TRBD1 matching over 10 bases. Germline V gene data show CDR1 as SNHLY and CDR2 as FYNNEI. The junction had 3 bases not matched to a gene; V was cut back by 3 bases and J by 4 bases. CDR3 length: 15 amino acids. CDR3 sequence: CASSEQGQGYNEQFF. CDR3 sequence (DNA): TGTGCCAGCAGTGAGCAGGGACAGGGGTACAATGAGCAGTTCTTC.

This chain connects TRBV29-1 to TRBJ2-5, with D perhaps matching TRBD1 (6 bases). The CDR3 is made up of 15 amino acids. Germline V gene data show CDR1 as SQVTM and CDR2 as ANQGSEA. Trimming removed 3 bases from V and 1 base from J, with 15 bases in between. CDR3 loop: CSVDRTASLQETQYF. In nucleotides, the CDR3 is TGCAGCGTTGACCGGACAGCAAGCCTCCAAGAGACCCAGTACTTC.

A word on this clonotype: One junction end does not reproduce the germline sequence, and a read error may be involved. This rearrangement joins TRBV28 to TRBJ1-2; D is unresolved. Germline CDR1 and CDR2: MDHEN and SYDVKM. The CDR3 extends over 14 amino acids. CDR3 DNA: TGTGCCAGCAGTCCACGGCGGGATCTGGGCGGCTACACCTTT. Protein: CASSPRRDLGGYTF.

In this sample, this clonotype turned up a few times. The chain links TRBV20-1 to TRBJ2-1; no firm D call. The V gene lost 6 bases and the J gene lost 4 bases, with 16 bases spanning the gap. This CDR3 is built from 14 residues. CDR1 and CDR2 from the germline V gene are DFQATT and SNEGSKA (reference sequence). The CDR3 sequence is CSAQYPFPYNEQFF. CDR3 DNA: TGCAGTGCCCAATACCCTTTTCCTTACAATGAGCAGTTCTTC.

V usage is TRBV15 and J usage is TRBJ2-3, with 10 bases that match TRBD2. CDR1 is LNHNV, CDR2 YYDKDF, per germline (reference sequence). This CDR3 has 19 residues. V was pared by 0 bases and J by 4 bases, with 13 bases of the junction left unmatched. The CDR3 sequence: CATSRDTWLAGVRADTQYF. CDR3 nucleotides: TGTGCCACCAGCAGAGATACTTGGCTAGCGGGAGTAAGAGCAGATACGCAGTATTTT.